These 13 T cell receptor beta chains were sequenced from one sample in a study of blood T cell repertoires in COVID-19. Some clones are missing from TCRdb's copy, which holds only in-frame ones; the method was immunoSEQ multiplex PCR. Counted here are roughly 150,000 clones, 85% occurring once; the ten biggest clones make up roughly 2.9%. The specimen was peripheral blood. The receptors were gathered from a man between 45 and 60 years old with acute or convalescent COVID-19.

V and J are TRBV19 and TRBJ1-4; no firm D call. Trimming cost V 3 bases and J 4 bases, with 6 bases left between them. This CDR3 has 13 amino acids. In germline, CDR1 is LNHDA, CDR2 SQIVND (reference sequence). The CDR3 loop reads CASSIYLNEKLFF. The DNA of the CDR3 is TGTGCCAGTAGTATCTATCTTAATGAAAAACTGTTTTTT.

The chain employs TRBV5-1 and TRBJ1-2; 10 positions match TRBD1. This CDR3 is 15 amino acids long. V trimming: 4 bases; J trimming: 6 bases; junction bases outside the gene matches: 9. The germline gives CDR1 SGHRS, CDR2 YFSETQ. The CDR3 coding sequence is TGCGCCAGCAGCGAGACCGGGACAGGGGTTAATGGCTACACCTTC. It codes for CASSETGTGVNGYTF.

The chain uses TRBV28 and TRBJ2-7; weak D call: TRBD1 (8 bases). The germline gives CDR1 MDHEN, CDR2 SYDVKM. With 5 bases removed from V and 4 bases from J, the gap between germline ends came to 15 bases. This CDR3 is 14 amino acids long. CDR3 bases: TGTGCCAGCAGTACAGGGGGGGTGGGTTACGAGCAGTACTTC. Translation: CASSTGGVGYEQYF.

The chain links TRBV11-3 to TRBJ2-5; D is unclear. The CDR3 spans 12 residues. The germline V gene encodes CDR1 SGHNT and CDR2 YENEEA. With 6 bases removed from V and 7 bases from J, the gap between germline ends came to 12 bases. In nucleotides, the CDR3 is TGTGCCAGCAGACCCTCGGGTGGGACCCAGTACTTC. It yields the protein CASRPSGGTQYF.

The V gene is TRBV12-1, the J gene TRBJ2-1; TRBD2 is the table's D call, not checked against the DNA. TRBV12-1 is a pseudogene. The CDR3 consists of 14 residues. The CDR3 nucleotides read TGTGCCAGCAGCTTCCGCGGGAGGGCCCCTGAGCAGTTCTTC. Its protein product is CASSFRGRAPEQFF.

The rearrangement links TRBV6-5 to TRBJ2-2, with a tentative D call TRBD1 (5 bases). CDR1 MNHEY and CDR2 SVGAGI come from the germline V gene. Trimming took 5 bases from V and 0 from J, leaving 10 bases between them. The CDR3 totals 15 residues. CDR3 in DNA: TGTGCCAGCAGTAGCAGGGATTCGAACACCGGGGAGCTGTTTTTT. Protein sequence: CASSSRDSNTGELFF.

This clone was counted only a few times. This rearrangement joins TRBV5-6 to TRBJ1-4; D uncertain. Germline assignment: CDR1 SGHDT and CDR2 YYEEEE. V lost 2 bases and J 0 bases, leaving 11 bases between the germline ends. The CDR3 length is 16 residues. CDR3 amino acids: CASSFEGDATNEKLFF. As DNA, the CDR3 is TGTGCCAGCAGCTTTGAGGGAGATGCAACTAATGAAAAACTGTTTTTT.

This rearrangement joins TRBV19 to TRBJ2-7; possibly TRBD1 for D (5 bases). Germline lookup yields CDR1 LNHDA and CDR2 SQIVND (reference sequence). Trimming took off 3 bases at V and 3 bases at J, with 18 bases between the two ends. CDR3 length: 16 amino acids. CDR3 sequence reads: CASSMGIGRADYEQYF. The CDR3, as DNA: TGTGCCAGTAGTATGGGAATCGGCAGGGCAGACTACGAGCAGTACTTC.

The chain couples TRBV11-3 to TRBJ2-1; D uncertain. V lost 2 bases and J lost 5, with 13 bases in between. The CDR3 has 15 residues. Germline values: CDR1 SGHNT, CDR2 YENEEA. CDR3 nucleotides: TGTGCCAGCAGCTTAACGTCTAGTTATAACAATGAGCAGTTCTTC. This sequence encodes CASSLTSSYNNEQFF.

The CDR3 region is CASSLSPAGSSYEQYF. As DNA, the CDR3 is TGTGCCAGCAGCTTAAGTCCGGCGGGGAGCTCCTACGAGCAGTACTTC. The chain has TRBV7-3 and TRBJ2-7; D possibly corresponds to TRBD2 (6 bases). This CDR3 is built from 16 residues. Trimming took off 1 base at V and 0 bases at J, with 13 bases between the two ends. The germline V gene encodes CDR1 SGHTA and CDR2 FQGTGA.

This clone occurred once. The chain uses TRBV7-8 and TRBJ1-2; 8 nucleotides align to TRBD1. This CDR3 is 18 amino acids long. Germline V gene sequence: CDR1 SGHVS, CDR2 FQNEAQ. V lost 2 bases and J lost 8; bases outside the gene matches: 19. The DNA for the CDR3 is TGTGCCAGCAGCTTATCCACAGGGGGGGCGAACTCTATAGGAGGCTACACCTTC. The encoded protein is CASSLSTGGANSIGGYTF.

The chain combines TRBV3-1 (or the pseudogene TRBV3-2) with TRBJ1-2, with 8 bases aligning to TRBD1. J gave up 4 bases and V 3 bases, and 4 bases lay outside the gene matches. CDR3 size: 14 residues. Germline loops: CDR1 LGHDT, CDR2 YNNKEL (reference sequence). The CDR3 nucleotides read TGTGCCAGCAGCCAGGACAGGGCGGGCTATGGCTACACCTTC. Its protein product is CASSQDRAGYGYTF.

This CDR3 is CASSLRGRITEAFF. Written as DNA, the CDR3 is TGTGCCAGCAGCCTAAGGGGGCGCATCACTGAAGCTTTCTTT. This chain joins TRBV6-5 and TRBJ1-1, with 7 bases matching TRBD1. The ends lost 6 bases at V and 4 bases at J; junction bases unmatched: 8. This CDR3 region has 14 residues. Germline-derived CDR1 and CDR2 are MNHEY and SVGAGI.